The entry that follows covers one T cell receptor beta chain sequence. The data originate from a study of T cells after yellow fever vaccination. One entry per CDR3 protein results from TCRdb running MiXCR on the 5' RACE reads. The table lists a few hundred thousand distinct CDR3 sequences, 10% to 15% of them singletons. Germline CDR1 is SGHRS and CDR2 is YFSETQ. The CDR3 sequence is 14 residues long. V was pared by 2 bases and J by 0 bases, with 7 bases between. The chain is built from TRBV5-1 and TRBJ2-3; D is ambiguous. This clonotype was sampled from a man aged 25-45 years who received the YFV17D yellow fever vaccine. The material was CD4+ T cells sorted from PBMCs, obtained 45 days after the yellow fever booster vaccination. CDR3: CASSFQSSTDTQYF. CDR3 sequence (DNA): TGCGCCAGCAGCTTTCAATCTAGCACAGATACGCAGTATTTT.